This T cell receptor beta chain was profiled in a study of blood T cell repertoires in COVID-19. Assay used: immunoSEQ multiplex PCR; TCRdb lists only in-frame clones, some missing. The table shows some 150,000 clones, with 70% to 90% occurring only once. Germline CDR1 reads SGHRS; CDR2 reads YFSETQ. V shed 5 bases and J shed 0 bases, with 9 bases lying between them. The length of the CDR3 is 14 residues. Material for sequencing was peripheral blood. The TCR was taken from a woman aged 45-65 years with acute or convalescent COVID-19. The chain uses TRBV5-1 and TRBJ1-3; possible D gene TRBD1, 5 bases. Here the CDR3 DNA reads TGCGCCAGCAGAGCAGGGTCCTCTGGAAACACCATATATTTT. It codes for CASRAGSSGNTIYF.